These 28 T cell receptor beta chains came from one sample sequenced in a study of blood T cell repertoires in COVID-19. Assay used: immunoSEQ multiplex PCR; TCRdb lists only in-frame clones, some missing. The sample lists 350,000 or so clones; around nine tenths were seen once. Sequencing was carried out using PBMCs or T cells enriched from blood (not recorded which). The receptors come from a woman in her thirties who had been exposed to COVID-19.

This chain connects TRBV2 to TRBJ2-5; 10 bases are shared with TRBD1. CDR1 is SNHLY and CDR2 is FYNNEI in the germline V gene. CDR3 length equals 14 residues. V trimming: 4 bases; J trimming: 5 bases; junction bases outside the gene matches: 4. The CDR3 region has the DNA TGTGCCAGCAGTGGGGAGGGACAGGGGGAGACCCAGTACTTC. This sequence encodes CASSGEGQGETQYF. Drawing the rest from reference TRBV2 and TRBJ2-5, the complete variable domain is EPEVTQTPSHQVTQMGQEVILRCVPISNHLYFYWYRQILGQKVEFLVSFYNNEISEKSEIFDDQFSVERPDGSNFTLKIRSTKLEDSAMYFCASSGEGQGETQYFGPGTRLLVL.

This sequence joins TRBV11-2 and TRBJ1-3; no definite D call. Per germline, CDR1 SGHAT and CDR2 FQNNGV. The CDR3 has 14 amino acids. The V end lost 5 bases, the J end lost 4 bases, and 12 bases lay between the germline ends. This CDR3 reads CASSLGELGNTIYF. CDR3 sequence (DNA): TGTGCCAGCAGCCTCGGAGAGTTAGGAAACACCATATATTTT.

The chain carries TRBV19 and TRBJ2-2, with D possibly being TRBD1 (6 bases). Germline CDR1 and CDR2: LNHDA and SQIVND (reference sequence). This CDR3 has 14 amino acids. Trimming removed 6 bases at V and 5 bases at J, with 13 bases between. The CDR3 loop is CASSTRGGTGELFF. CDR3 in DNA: TGTGCCAGTAGCACGCGAGGGGGAACCGGGGAGCTGTTTTTT.

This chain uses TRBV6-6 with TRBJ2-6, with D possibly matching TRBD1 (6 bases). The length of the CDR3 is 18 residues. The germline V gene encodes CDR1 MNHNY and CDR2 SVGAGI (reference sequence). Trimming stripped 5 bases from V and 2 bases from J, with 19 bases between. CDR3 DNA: TGTGCCAGCAGTCACCCGGACAGCGGTTTGGCTGGGGCCAACGTCCTGACTTTC. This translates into CASSHPDSGLAGANVLTF.

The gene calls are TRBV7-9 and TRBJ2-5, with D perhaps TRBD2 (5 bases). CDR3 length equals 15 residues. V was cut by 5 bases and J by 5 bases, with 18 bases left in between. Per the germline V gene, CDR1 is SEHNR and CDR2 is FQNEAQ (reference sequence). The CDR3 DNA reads TGTGCCAGCAGCCCTCGGGATACGGCCGCGGAGACCCAGTACTTC. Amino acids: CASSPRDTAAETQYF. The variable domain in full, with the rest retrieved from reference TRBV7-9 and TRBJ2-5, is DTGVSQNPRHKITKRGQNVTFRCDPISEHNRLYWYRQTLGQGPEFLTYFQNEAQLEKSRLLSDRFSAERPKGSFSTLEIQRTEQGDSAMYLCASSPRDTAAETQYFGPGTRLLVL.

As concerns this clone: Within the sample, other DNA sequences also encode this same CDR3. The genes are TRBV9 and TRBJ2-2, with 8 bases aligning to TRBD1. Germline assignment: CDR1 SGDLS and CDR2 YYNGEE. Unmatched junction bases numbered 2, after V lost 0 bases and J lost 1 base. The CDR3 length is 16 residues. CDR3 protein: CASSVAGTGNTGELFF. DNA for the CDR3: TGTGCCAGCAGCGTAGCCGGGACAGGGAACACCGGGGAGCTGTTTTTT.

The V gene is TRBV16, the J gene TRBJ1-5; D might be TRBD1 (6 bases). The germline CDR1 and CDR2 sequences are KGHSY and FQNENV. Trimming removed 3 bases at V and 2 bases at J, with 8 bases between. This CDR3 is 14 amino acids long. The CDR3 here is CASSQGAGNQPQHF. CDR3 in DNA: TGTGCCAGCAGCCAGGGGGCAGGCAATCAGCCCCAGCATTTT.

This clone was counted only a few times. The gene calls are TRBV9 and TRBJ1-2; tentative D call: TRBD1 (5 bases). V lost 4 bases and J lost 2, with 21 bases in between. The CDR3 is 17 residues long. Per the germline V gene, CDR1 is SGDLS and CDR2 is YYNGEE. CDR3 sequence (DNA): TGTGCCAGCAGCTCCGCACAAGGGGCGCAGGAAAACTATGGCTACACCTTC. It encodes CASSSAQGAQENYGYTF.

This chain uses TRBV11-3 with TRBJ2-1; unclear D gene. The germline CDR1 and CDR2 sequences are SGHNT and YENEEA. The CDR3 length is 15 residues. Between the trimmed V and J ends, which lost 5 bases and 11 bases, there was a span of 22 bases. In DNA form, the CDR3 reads TGTGCCAGCAGCCCGAATTCCTTCGAGGCGGCGCAGCAGTTCTTC. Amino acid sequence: CASSPNSFEAAQQFF.

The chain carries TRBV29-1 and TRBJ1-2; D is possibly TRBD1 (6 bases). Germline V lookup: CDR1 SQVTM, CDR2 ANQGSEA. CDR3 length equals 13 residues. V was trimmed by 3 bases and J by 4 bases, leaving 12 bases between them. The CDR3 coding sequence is TGCAGCGTTGATTCCCAGGGGACCTATGGCTACACCTTC. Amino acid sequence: CSVDSQGTYGYTF.

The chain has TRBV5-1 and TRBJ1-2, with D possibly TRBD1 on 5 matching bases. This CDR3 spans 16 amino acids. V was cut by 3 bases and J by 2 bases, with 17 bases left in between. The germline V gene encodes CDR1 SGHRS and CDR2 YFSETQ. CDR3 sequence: CASSSWPRGKNYGYTF. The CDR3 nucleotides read TGCGCCAGCAGCTCCTGGCCGCGGGGGAAGAACTATGGCTACACCTTC.

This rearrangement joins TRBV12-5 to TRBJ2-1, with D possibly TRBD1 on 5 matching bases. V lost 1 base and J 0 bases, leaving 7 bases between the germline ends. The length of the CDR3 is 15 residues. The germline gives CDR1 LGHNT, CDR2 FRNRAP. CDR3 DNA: TGTGCTAGTGGTTTGGGACAGAGCTCCTACAATGAGCAGTTCTTC. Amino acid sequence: CASGLGQSSYNEQFF. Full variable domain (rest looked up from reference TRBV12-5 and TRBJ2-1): DARVTQTPRHKVTEMGQEVTMRCQPILGHNTVFWYRQTMMQGLELLAYFRNRAPLDDSGMPKDRFSAEMPDATLATLKIQPSEPRDSAVYFCASGLGQSSYNEQFFGPGTRLTVL.

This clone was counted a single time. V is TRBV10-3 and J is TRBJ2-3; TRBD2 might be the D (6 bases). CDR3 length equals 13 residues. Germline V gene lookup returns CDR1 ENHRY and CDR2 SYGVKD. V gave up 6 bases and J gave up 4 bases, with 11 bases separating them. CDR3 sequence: CAIRQTSSDTQYF. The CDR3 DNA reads TGTGCCATCAGACAGACTAGTTCAGATACGCAGTATTTT.

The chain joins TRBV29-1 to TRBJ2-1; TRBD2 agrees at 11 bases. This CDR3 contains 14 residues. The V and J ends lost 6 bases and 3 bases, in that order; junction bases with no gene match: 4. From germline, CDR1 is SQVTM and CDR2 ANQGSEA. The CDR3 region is CSVETSGIYNEQFF. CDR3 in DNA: TGCAGCGTCGAGACTAGCGGGATCTACAATGAGCAGTTCTTC.

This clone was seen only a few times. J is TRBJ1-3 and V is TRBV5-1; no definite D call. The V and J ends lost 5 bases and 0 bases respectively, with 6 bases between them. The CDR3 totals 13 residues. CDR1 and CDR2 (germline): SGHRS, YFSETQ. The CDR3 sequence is CASREGSGNTIYF. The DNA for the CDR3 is TGCGCCAGCAGAGAGGGCTCTGGAAACACCATATATTTT.

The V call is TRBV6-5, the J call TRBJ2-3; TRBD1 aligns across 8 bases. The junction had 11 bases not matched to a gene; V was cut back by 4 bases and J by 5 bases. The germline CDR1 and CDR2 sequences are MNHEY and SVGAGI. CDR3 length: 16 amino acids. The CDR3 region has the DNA TGTGCCAGCAGTTCAGGACAGGGCGGCTCGGTAGATACGCAGTATTTT. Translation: CASSSGQGGSVDTQYF.

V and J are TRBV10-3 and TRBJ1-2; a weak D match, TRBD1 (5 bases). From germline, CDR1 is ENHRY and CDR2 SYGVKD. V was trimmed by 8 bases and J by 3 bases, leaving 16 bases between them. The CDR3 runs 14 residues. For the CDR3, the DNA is TGTGCCATCCGCACGGGTGTAGGGGACTATGGCTACACCTTC. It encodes CAIRTGVGDYGYTF.

The CDR3 nucleotides read TGTGCCAGCAGCCCAGGCGGGATTTATTCACCCCTCCACTTT. Amino acid sequence: CASSPGGIYSPLHF. The J gene is TRBJ1-6, the V gene TRBV6-5; D call uncertain. The CDR3 length is 14 residues. Germline V gene sequence: CDR1 MNHEY, CDR2 SVGAGI. The V end was cut by 6 bases, the J end by 8 bases, with 14 bases between.

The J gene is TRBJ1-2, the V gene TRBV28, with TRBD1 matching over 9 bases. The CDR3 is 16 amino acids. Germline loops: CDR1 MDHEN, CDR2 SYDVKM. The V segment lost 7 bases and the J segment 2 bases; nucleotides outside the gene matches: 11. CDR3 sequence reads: CASTSYAGTGNYGYTF. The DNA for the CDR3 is TGTGCCAGCACCAGCTATGCCGGGACAGGGAACTATGGCTACACCTTC.

Here the CDR3 reads CAWRVGRDTEAFF. Here the CDR3 DNA reads TGTGCCTGGAGGGTGGGCAGGGACACTGAAGCTTTCTTT. The gene calls are TRBV30 and TRBJ1-1, with D maybe TRBD1 (5 bases). The germline CDR1 and CDR2 sequences are GTSNPN and SVGIG (reference sequence). The CDR3 totals 13 residues. V was shortened by 3 bases and J by 3 bases, with 11 bases between the two germline ends. The full variable domain, completed using reference TRBV30 and TRBJ1-1, is SQTIHQWPATLVQPVGSPLSLECTVEGTSNPNLYWYRQAAGRGLQLLFYSVGIGQISSEVPQNLSASRPQDRQFILSSKKLLLSDSGFYLCAWRVGRDTEAFFGQGTRLTVV.

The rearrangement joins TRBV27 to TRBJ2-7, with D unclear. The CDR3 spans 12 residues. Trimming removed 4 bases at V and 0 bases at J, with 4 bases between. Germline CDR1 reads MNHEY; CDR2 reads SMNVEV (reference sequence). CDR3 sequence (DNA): TGTGCCAGCAGTTCCTACTCCTACGAGCAGTACTTC. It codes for CASSSYSYEQYF.

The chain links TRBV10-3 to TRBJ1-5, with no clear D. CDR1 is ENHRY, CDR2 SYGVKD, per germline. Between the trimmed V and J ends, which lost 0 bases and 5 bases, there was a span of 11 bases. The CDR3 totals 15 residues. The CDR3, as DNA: TGTGCCATCAGTGAGTCTGGAGTTAACTATCAGCCCCAGCATTTT. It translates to CAISESGVNYQPQHF.

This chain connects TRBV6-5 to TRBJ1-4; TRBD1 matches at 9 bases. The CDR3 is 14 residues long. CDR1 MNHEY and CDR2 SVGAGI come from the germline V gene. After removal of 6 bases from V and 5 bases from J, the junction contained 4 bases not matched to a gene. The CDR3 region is CASRRGTGNEKLFF. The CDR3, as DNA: TGTGCCAGCAGGAGAGGGACAGGGAATGAAAAACTGTTTTTT.

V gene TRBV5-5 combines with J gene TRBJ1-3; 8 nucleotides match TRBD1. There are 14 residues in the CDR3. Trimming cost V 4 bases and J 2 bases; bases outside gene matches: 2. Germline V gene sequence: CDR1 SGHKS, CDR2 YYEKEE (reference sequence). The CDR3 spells CASSTTGAGNTIYF. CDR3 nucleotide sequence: TGTGCCAGCAGCACGACAGGGGCTGGAAACACCATATATTTT.

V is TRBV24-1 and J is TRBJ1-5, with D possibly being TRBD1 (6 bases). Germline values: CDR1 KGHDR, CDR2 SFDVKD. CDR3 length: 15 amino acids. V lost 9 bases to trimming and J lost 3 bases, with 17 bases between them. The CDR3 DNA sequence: TGTGCCACCCTAACCCGTCCGGGACACAATCAGCCCCAGCATTTT. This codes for CATLTRPGHNQPQHF.

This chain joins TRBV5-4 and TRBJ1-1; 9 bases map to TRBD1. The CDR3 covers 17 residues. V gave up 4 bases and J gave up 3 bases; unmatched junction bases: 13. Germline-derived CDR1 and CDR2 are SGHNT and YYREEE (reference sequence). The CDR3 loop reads CASSGEKPGQGYTEAFF. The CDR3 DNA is TGTGCCAGCAGCGGAGAAAAACCGGGACAGGGTTACACTGAAGCTTTCTTT.

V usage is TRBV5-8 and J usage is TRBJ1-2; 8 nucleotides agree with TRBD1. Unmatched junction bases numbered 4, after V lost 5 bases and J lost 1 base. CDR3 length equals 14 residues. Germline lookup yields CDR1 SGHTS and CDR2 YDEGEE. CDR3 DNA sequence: TGTGCCAGCAGGTCCGGACAGGGTAACTATGGCTACACCTTC. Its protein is CASRSGQGNYGYTF.

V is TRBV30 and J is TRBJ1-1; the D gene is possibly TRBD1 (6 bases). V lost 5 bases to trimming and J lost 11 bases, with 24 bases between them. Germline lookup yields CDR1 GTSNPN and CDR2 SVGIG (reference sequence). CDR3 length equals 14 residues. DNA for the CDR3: TGTGCCTGGGGGAGACAGGCCAGTCTGGTTTCGGCTTTCTTT. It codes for CAWGRQASLVSAFF. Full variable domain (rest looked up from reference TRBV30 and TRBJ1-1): SQTIHQWPATLVQPVGSPLSLECTVEGTSNPNLYWYRQAAGRGLQLLFYSVGIGQISSEVPQNLSASRPQDRQFILSSKKLLLSDSGFYLCAWGRQASLVSAFFGQGTRLTVV.